This is a list of T cell receptor beta chains from one sample in a study of CXCR3-negative and CXCR3-positive naive CD8 T cells. Following a re-call of the 5' RACE reads, TCRdb has one entry per CDR3 protein and lacks DNA. This sample's clone table lists some 150,000 distinct CDR3 sequences. Specimen: naive CXCR3+ CD8+ T cells from blood. The receptors stem from a human donor in good health. Some clones in this sample may be carry-over from other donors' samples. The CDR3 runs from the conserved cysteine through the conserved F or W.

v_call	j_call	cdr3_aa
TRBV3-1	TRBJ2-1	CASSQDQGLEGYNEQFF
TRBV13	TRBJ1-2	CASNYSPNYGYTF
TRBV9	TRBJ1-1	CASSAPGAGSNTEAFF
TRBV14	TRBJ2-1	CASSQGWGGPSYNEQFF
TRBV12-3/TRBV12-4	TRBJ2-7	CASNKESYEQYF
TRBV20-1	TRBJ2-1	CSARGQGANYNEQFF
TRBV28	TRBJ2-1	CASSFLGGNNEQFF
TRBV28	TRBJ1-5	CASSSTGDWGAQHF
TRBV12-3/TRBV12-4	TRBJ1-6	CASSPDPNSPLHF
TRBV19	TRBJ2-7	CASSVTGNGAYEQYF
TRBV7-9	TRBJ2-7	CASSLIGDHEQYF
TRBV28	TRBJ2-3	CASTPGRGTDTQYF
TRBV5-5	TRBJ2-1	CASCTGTGDLGDEQFF
TRBV20-1	TRBJ2-1	CTPRDLASDEQFF
TRBV12-3/TRBV12-4	TRBJ2-2	CASSLTAARTGELFF
TRBV5-1	TRBJ2-7	CASSPPRGGGFYEQYF
TRBV7-9	TRBJ2-2	CASSFQAGGSGELFF
TRBV7-9	TRBJ2-5	CASSPSEGGLVGETQYF
TRBV29-1	TRBJ2-4	CSGPEKLDLGNKNIQYF
TRBV27	TRBJ2-7	CASSWGQGVHEQYF
TRBV5-5	TRBJ2-1	CASSPWSNEQFF
TRBV29-1	TRBJ2-7	CSARGDPSYEQYF
TRBV24-1	TRBJ2-1	CATSDSLAGGWDEQFF
TRBV11-2	TRBJ2-1	CASSASGPLANEQFF
TRBV19	TRBJ2-7	CASSPGTNYEQYF
TRBV5-1	TRBJ1-1	CASSLEEGGTEAFF
TRBV13	TRBJ2-1	CASSHRGGPSYNEQFF
TRBV27	TRBJ2-1	CASSLFGTPNNEQFF
TRBV29-1	TRBJ1-4	CSALPTTNEKLFF
TRBV29-1	TRBJ2-7	CSVEGGVGLSYEQYF
TRBV7-3	TRBJ1-1	CATSPGVNTEAFF
TRBV4-2	TRBJ2-7	CASSQLGQGYYEQYF
TRBV21-1	TRBJ2-7	CASSSGGRSYEQYF
TRBV2	TRBJ2-1	CASSSPDRAPFNEQFF
TRBV7-9	TRBJ1-5	CASSWTGDQPQHF
TRBV24-1	TRBJ2-7	CATTAIAGAVISGSYEQYF
TRBV28	TRBJ2-1	CASSLWSGVNNEQFF
TRBV7-2	TRBJ2-4	CASEDGAKNIQYF
TRBV6-2/TRBV6-3	TRBJ2-2	CASTTRVGETPTGELFF
TRBV4-1	TRBJ2-3	CASSQLTGGSTQYF
TRBV20-1	TRBJ2-1	CSARPGGIHNEQFF
TRBV5-1	TRBJ2-1	CASSSDRHNEQFF
TRBV13	TRBJ2-5	CASSQRSTGRFSF
TRBV7-6	TRBJ2-7	CASSLETGGPTYEQYF